This T cell receptor (beta chain) came from a study of blood T cells in healthy people across ages. Study observations and caveats: Unsorted PBMC material precluded a definitive naive versus antigen-experienced comparison.

This clonotype showed up just a few times. What it binds is unknown. The CDR3 is 15 residues long. CDR1 and CDR2 from the germline V gene are SEHNR and FQNEAQ (reference sequence). The V and J ends lost 4 bases and 8 bases respectively, with 20 bases between them. A second about 6 to 12 cycle PCR used barcoded and J-beta primers. TCRdb itself ran the 5' RACE reads through MiXCR, one entry per CDR3 protein. The repertoire consists of some 1.5 million distinct CDR3 sequences, with 28% occurring once and the leading ten covering 7.7%. The sequencing input was blood. The rearrangement links TRBV7-9 to TRBJ1-2; possibly TRBD1 for D (6 bases). This receptor was obtained from a woman aged 30 to 39 in good health. CDR3 residues: CASSYPGTGCRGYTF. The CDR3 coding sequence is TGTGCCAGCAGCTACCCTGGAACAGGGTGTCGCGGCTACACCTTC.